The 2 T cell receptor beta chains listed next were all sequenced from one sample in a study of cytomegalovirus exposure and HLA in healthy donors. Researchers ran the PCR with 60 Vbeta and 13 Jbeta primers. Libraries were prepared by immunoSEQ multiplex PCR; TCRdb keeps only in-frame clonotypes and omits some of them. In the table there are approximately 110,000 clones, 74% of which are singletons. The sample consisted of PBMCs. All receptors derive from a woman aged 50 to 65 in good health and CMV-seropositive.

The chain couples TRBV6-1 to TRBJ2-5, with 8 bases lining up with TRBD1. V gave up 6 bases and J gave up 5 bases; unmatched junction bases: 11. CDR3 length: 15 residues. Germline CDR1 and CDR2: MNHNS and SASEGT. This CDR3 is CASSTQGAARETQYF. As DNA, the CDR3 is TGTGCCAGCAGCACTCAGGGGGCGGCAAGGGAGACCCAGTACTTC.

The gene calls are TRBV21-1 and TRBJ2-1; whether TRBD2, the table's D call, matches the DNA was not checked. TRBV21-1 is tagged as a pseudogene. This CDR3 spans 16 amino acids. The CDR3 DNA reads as TGTGCCAGCAGCAAATCCGGTCCCAGTCCGGGTAATGAGCAGTTCTTC. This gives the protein CASSKSGPSPGNEQFF.